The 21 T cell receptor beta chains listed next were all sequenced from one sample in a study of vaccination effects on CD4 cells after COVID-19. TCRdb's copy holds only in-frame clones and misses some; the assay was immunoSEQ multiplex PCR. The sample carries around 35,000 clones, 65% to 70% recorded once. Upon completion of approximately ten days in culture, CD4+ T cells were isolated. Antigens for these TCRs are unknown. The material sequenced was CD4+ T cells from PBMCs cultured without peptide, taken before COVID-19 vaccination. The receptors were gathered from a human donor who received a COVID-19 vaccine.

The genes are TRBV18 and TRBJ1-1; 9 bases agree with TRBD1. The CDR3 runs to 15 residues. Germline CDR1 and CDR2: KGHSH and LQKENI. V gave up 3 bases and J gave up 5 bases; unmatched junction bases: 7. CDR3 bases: TGTGCCAGCTCACCTGAGACAGGGGGGGGGACTGAAGCTTTCTTT. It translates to CASSPETGGGTEAFF.

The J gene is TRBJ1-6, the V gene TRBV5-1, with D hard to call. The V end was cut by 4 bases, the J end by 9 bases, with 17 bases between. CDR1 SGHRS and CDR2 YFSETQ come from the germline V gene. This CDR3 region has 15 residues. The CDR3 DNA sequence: TGCGCCAGCAGCATACTAAGCGAGACGGGTTCACCCCTCCACTTT. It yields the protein CASSILSETGSPLHF.

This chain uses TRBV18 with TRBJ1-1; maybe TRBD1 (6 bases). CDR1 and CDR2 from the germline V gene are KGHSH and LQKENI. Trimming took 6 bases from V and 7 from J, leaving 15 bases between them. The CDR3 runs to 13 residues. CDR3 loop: CASSRGGTGEAFF. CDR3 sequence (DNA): TGTGCCAGCTCTCGAGGGGGAACTGGTGAAGCTTTCTTT.

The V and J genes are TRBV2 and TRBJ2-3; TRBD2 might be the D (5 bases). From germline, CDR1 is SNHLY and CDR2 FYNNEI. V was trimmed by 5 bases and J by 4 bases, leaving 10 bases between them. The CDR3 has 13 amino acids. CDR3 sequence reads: CASSKELADTQYF. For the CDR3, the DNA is TGTGCCAGCAGTAAAGAACTAGCAGATACGCAGTATTTT.

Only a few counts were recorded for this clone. CDR3 DNA: TGTGCCTGGAGTGTAGCCACAGGGTATGGCTACACCTTC. Amino acid sequence: CAWSVATGYGYTF. The chain carries TRBV30 and TRBJ1-2; D might be TRBD1 (6 bases). Trimming pared 0 bases from V and 5 bases from J, leaving 10 bases between. Looked up from germline, CDR1 is GTSNPN and CDR2 is SVGIG (reference sequence). The CDR3 is 13 amino acids.

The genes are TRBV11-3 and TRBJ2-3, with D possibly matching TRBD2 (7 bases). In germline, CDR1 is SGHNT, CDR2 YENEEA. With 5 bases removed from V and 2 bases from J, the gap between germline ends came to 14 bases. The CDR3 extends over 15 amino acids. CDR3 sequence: CASSQGGALTDTQYF. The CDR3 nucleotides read TGTGCCAGCAGCCAAGGGGGGGCCCTCACAGATACGCAGTATTTT.

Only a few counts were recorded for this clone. This CDR3 reads CASSPTGYTEAFF. CDR3 coding DNA: TGTGCCAGCAGCCCGACAGGGTACACTGAAGCTTTCTTT. The chain joins TRBV3-1 (or the pseudogene TRBV3-2) to TRBJ1-1; 7 nucleotides match TRBD1. With 4 bases clipped from V and 3 bases from J, the junction kept 2 bases outside the gene matches. The germline V gene encodes CDR1 LGHDT and CDR2 YNNKEL (reference sequence). The CDR3 consists of 13 residues.

The CDR3 reads CASSSPGFRRETQYF. In DNA form, the CDR3 reads TGTGCCAGCAGTTCCCCGGGATTCCGTAGGGAGACCCAGTACTTC. This chain joins TRBV6-5 and TRBJ2-5, with D possibly being TRBD2 (5 bases). Germline assignment: CDR1 MNHEY and CDR2 SVGAGI. Between the trimmed V and J ends, which lost 4 bases and 5 bases, there was a span of 17 bases. This CDR3 comprises 15 residues.

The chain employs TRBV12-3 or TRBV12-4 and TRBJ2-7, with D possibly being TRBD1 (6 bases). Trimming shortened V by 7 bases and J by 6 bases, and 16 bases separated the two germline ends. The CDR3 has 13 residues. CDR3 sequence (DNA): TGTGCCAGCACTCACAGGGTACGAAGCGAGCAGTACTTC. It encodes CASTHRVRSEQYF.

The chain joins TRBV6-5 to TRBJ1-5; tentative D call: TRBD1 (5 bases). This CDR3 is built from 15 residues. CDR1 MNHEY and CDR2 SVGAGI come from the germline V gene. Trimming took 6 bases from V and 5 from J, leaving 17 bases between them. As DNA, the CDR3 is TGTGCCAGCAGGTCTACGGGGCCTCCCTATCAGCCCCAGCATTTT. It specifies CASRSTGPPYQPQHF.

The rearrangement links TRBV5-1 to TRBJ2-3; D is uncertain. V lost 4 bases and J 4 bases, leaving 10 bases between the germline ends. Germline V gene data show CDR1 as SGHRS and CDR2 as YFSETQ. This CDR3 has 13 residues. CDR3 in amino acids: CASSGPASDTQYF. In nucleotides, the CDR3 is TGCGCCAGCAGCGGCCCGGCCTCAGATACGCAGTATTTT.

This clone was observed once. This chain's CDR3 is CASSLASGINSPLHF. CDR3 nucleotide sequence: TGTGCCAGCAGCTTAGCATCGGGGATCAATTCACCCCTCCACTTT. This chain joins TRBV7-9 and TRBJ1-6; D call uncertain. CDR3 length equals 15 residues. Germline V lookup: CDR1 SEHNR, CDR2 FQNEAQ (reference sequence). V lost 0 bases and J lost 7, with 10 bases in between.

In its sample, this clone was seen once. CDR3 in DNA: TGCGCCAGCAGTGAGTCTCCCTCATACGAGCAGTACTTC. This sequence encodes CASSESPSYEQYF. The V call is TRBV10-2, the J call TRBJ2-7, with no clear D. Trimming left V 0 bases short and J 4 bases short, with 7 bases between. Germline V gives CDR1 WSHSY, CDR2 SAAADI. The CDR3 sequence is 13 residues long.

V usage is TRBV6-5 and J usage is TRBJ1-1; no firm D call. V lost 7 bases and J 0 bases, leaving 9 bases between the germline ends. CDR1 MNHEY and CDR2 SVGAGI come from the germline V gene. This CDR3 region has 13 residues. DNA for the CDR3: TGTGCCAGCACCCTAGCCCTGAACACTGAAGCTTTCTTT. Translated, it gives CASTLALNTEAFF.

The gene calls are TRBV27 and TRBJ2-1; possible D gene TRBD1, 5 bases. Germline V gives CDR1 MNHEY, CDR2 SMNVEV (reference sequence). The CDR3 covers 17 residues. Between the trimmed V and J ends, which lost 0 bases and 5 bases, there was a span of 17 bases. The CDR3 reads CASSLSAGRPNNNEQFF. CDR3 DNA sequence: TGTGCCAGCAGTTTATCGGCAGGGCGACCGAACAACAATGAGCAGTTCTTC.

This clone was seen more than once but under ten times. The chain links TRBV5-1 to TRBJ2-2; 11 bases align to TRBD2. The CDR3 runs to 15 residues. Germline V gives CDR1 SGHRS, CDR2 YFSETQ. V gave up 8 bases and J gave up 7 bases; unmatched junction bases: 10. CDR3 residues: CASYSGRAAGGELFF. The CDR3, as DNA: TGCGCCAGTTATAGCGGGAGGGCCGCCGGCGGGGAGCTGTTTTTT.

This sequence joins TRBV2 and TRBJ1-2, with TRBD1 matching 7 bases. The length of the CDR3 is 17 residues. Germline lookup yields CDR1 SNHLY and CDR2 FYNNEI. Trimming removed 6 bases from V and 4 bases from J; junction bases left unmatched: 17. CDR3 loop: CASSRNLIGQAGYGYTF. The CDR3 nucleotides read TGTGCCAGCAGCCGGAATTTAATCGGACAGGCGGGCTATGGCTACACCTTC.

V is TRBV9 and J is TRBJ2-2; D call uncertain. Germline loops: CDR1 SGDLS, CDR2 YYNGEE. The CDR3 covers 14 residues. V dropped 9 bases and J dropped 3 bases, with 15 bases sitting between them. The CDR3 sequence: CATRTFLDTGELFF. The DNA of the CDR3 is TGTGCCACCCGGACCTTCTTGGACACCGGGGAGCTGTTTTTT.

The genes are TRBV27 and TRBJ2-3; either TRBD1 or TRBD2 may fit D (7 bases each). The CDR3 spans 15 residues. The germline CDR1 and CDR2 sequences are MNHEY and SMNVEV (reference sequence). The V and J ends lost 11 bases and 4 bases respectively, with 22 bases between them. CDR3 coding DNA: TGTGCCGGAAGGGACCCAGGGGGGGGACCAGATACGCAGTATTTT. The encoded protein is CAGRDPGGGPDTQYF.

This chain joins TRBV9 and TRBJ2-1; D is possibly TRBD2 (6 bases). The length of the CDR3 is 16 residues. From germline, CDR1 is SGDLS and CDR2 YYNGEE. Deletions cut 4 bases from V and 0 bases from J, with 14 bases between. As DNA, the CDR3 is TGTGCCAGCAGCCCCGGACTATCGAGCTCCTACAATGAGCAGTTCTTC. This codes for CASSPGLSSSYNEQFF.

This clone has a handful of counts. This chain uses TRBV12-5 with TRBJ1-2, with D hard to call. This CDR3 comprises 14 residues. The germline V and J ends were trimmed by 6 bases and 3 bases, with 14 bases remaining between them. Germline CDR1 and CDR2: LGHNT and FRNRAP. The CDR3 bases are TGTGCTAGTGGCTCGGGGATCAGCCACTATGGCTACACCTTC. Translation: CASGSGISHYGYTF.